This is a list of T cell receptor beta chains from one sample in a study of regulatory T cells in long-lasting Graves disease. Each CDR3 protein is one row after TCRdb ran MiXCR on the multiplex PCR reads. Of about 450,000 distinct CDR3 sequences listed, around 15% are singletons. This same sample was also taken into another study, of T cells in Graves' hyperthyroidism and ophthalmopathy.

Sample: peripheral blood mononuclear cells (PBMCs), taken at new diagnosis, from a patient treated with antithyroid drugs. Receptors were obtained from a woman in her 30s with Graves disease. The CDR3 runs from the conserved cysteine through the conserved F or W. Fields, in order: V gene, D gene, clone size, J gene, CDR3 protein, CDR3 DNA. D genes are given only for firm matches. The size field is filled for only some rows; it gives once, few, many or a size class.

V: TRBV29-1; D: NA; size: many; J: TRBJ2-5; CDR3: CSVEDLERQETQYF; DNA: TGCAGCGTTGAAGATCTAGAGCGGCAAGAGACCCAGTACTTC
V: TRBV5-1; D: TRBD1; size: NA; J: TRBJ1-2; CDR3: CASSLGGQPGNGYTF; DNA: TGCGCCAGCAGCTTGGGGGGACAGCCCGGAAATGGCTACACCTTC
V: TRBV7-9; D: TRBD1; size: many; J: TRBJ2-3; CDR3: CASSLRQGSTDTQYF; DNA: TGTGCCAGCAGCCTTAGACAGGGGAGTACAGATACGCAGTATTTT
V: TRBV10-3; D: NA; size: few; J: TRBJ1-1; CDR3: CAISPEKNTEAFF; DNA: TGTGCCATCAGCCCAGAAAAGAACACTGAAGCTTTCTTT
V: TRBV28; D: NA; size: NA; J: TRBJ1-1; CDR3: CASRPRPEVAFF; DNA: TGTGCCAGCAGACCGAGACCCGAGGTAGCTTTCTTT
V: TRBV11-1; D: TRBD1; size: many; J: TRBJ1-1; CDR3: CASSLLGGVNTEAFF; DNA: TGTGCCAGCAGCTTACTAGGGGGCGTGAACACTGAAGCTTTCTTT
V: TRBV19; D: NA; size: NA; J: TRBJ2-1; CDR3: CASTGASYNEQFF; DNA: TGTGCCAGTACCGGAGCGAGCTACAATGAGCAGTTCTTC
V: TRBV11-2; D: TRBD2; size: many; J: TRBJ2-1; CDR3: CASSPSLGGSYNEQFF; DNA: TGTGCCAGCAGCCCTAGCCTCGGCGGGAGCTACAATGAGCAGTTCTTC
V: TRBV27; D: NA; size: many; J: TRBJ2-1; CDR3: CASSFRQGGSSYNEQFF; DNA: TGTGCCAGCAGTTTCCGCCAGGGGGGATCCTCCTACAATGAGCAGTTCTTC
V: TRBV27; D: NA; size: NA; J: TRBJ2-7; CDR3: CASSSGNRGVYEQYF; DNA: TGTGCCAGCAGTTCTGGTAACCGAGGCGTCTACGAGCAGTACTTC
V: TRBV20-1; D: NA; size: many; J: TRBJ2-7; CDR3: CSARKDSRGDEQYF; DNA: TGCAGTGCCAGAAAAGATTCCCGAGGGGACGAGCAGTACTTC
V: TRBV30; D: NA; size: many; J: TRBJ2-1; CDR3: CAWTPFGDAINEQFF; DNA: TGTGCCTGGACCCCTTTCGGGGACGCCATCAATGAGCAGTTCTTC
V: TRBV12-3/TRBV12-4; D: TRBD2; size: many; J: TRBJ2-3; CDR3: CASSSGLAGGEDTQYF; DNA: TGTGCCAGCAGTTCTGGGCTAGCGGGAGGGGAAGATACGCAGTATTTT
V: TRBV6-1; D: NA; size: NA; J: TRBJ2-1; CDR3: CASRPRKDSYNEQFF; DNA: TGTGCCAGCAGGCCCAGGAAGGACTCCTACAATGAGCAGTTCTTC
V: TRBV5-1; D: TRBD1; size: few; J: TRBJ2-7; CDR3: CASSLAPGQSSYEQYF; DNA: TGCGCCAGCAGCTTGGCCCCGGGACAGAGCTCCTACGAGCAGTACTTC
V: TRBV4-1; D: NA; size: NA; J: TRBJ1-1; CDR3: CASSQTRGTEAFF; DNA: TGCGCCAGCAGCCAAACGAGGGGAACTGAAGCTTTCTTT
V: TRBV7-9; D: NA; size: NA; J: TRBJ1-2; CDR3: CASSRPDSADGYTF; DNA: TGTGCCAGCAGCCGACCGGACAGTGCCGATGGCTACACCTTC
V: TRBV27; D: TRBD1; size: many; J: TRBJ2-2; CDR3: CASSLRQGHGELFF; DNA: TGTGCCAGCAGTCTCAGACAGGGTCACGGGGAGCTGTTTTTT
V: TRBV15; D: NA; size: NA; J: TRBJ1-4; CDR3: CATSRDRGTGKLFF; DNA: TGTGCCACCAGCAGAGACAGGGGTACGGGAAAACTGTTTTTT
V: TRBV27; D: TRBD1; size: many; J: TRBJ2-4; CDR3: CASSLDRGLHIQYF; DNA: TGTGCCAGCAGTTTGGACAGGGGGCTTCACATTCAGTACTTC
V: TRBV27; D: TRBD1; size: many; J: TRBJ1-6; CDR3: CASSQTGVVRSPLHF; DNA: TGTGCCAGCAGTCAAACAGGGGTCGTACGTTCACCCCTCCACTTT
V: TRBV27; D: NA; size: few; J: TRBJ2-7; CDR3: CASSFLGAHEQYF; DNA: TGTGCCAGCAGTTTCCTGGGGGCGCACGAGCAGTACTTC
V: TRBV28; D: NA; size: few; J: TRBJ2-2; CDR3: CASSSTSGGTGELFF; DNA: TGTGCCAGCAGTTCTACTAGTGGGGGAACCGGGGAGCTGTTTTTT
V: TRBV28; D: TRBD2; size: many; J: TRBJ2-7; CDR3: CASSSISGFSSYEQYF; DNA: TGTGCCAGCAGTTCGATTAGCGGGTTCTCCTCCTACGAGCAGTACTTC
V: TRBV6-1; D: NA; size: NA; J: TRBJ2-7; CDR3: CASSELSYEQYF; DNA: TGTGCCAGCAGTGAACTCTCCTACGAGCAGTACTTC
V: TRBV7-9; D: NA; size: many; J: TRBJ1-5; CDR3: CASSYWGGVGNQPQHF; DNA: TGTGCCAGCAGCTACTGGGGGGGGGTCGGCAATCAGCCCCAGCATTTT
V: TRBV5-1; D: NA; size: many; J: TRBJ2-3; CDR3: CASSLTGWSGDTQYF; DNA: TGCGCCAGCAGCTTAACGGGTTGGTCGGGCGATACGCAGTATTTT
V: TRBV28; D: NA; size: many; J: TRBJ1-6; CDR3: CASSLYRSTAYNSPLHF; DNA: TGTGCCAGCAGTTTATACCGATCGACAGCCTATAATTCACCCCTCCACTTT
V: TRBV6-1; D: NA; size: few; J: TRBJ2-5; CDR3: CASRTTEPGEETQYF; DNA: TGTGCCAGCAGAACGACAGAACCAGGGGAAGAGACCCAGTACTTC
V: TRBV20-1; D: TRBD1; size: many; J: TRBJ1-6; CDR3: CSAPGQMVWDSPLHF; DNA: TGCAGTGCTCCGGGACAGATGGTTTGGGATTCACCCCTCCACTTT
V: TRBV5-1; D: TRBD2; size: NA; J: TRBJ2-5; CDR3: CASRGIWGRDQQTQYF; DNA: TGCGCCAGCAGAGGTATCTGGGGGAGGGACCAACAGACCCAGTACTTC
V: TRBV28; D: TRBD1; size: NA; J: TRBJ1-5; CDR3: CASSLAGGGMNQPQHF; DNA: TGTGCCAGCAGTTTAGCAGGGGGCGGGATGAATCAGCCCCAGCATTTT